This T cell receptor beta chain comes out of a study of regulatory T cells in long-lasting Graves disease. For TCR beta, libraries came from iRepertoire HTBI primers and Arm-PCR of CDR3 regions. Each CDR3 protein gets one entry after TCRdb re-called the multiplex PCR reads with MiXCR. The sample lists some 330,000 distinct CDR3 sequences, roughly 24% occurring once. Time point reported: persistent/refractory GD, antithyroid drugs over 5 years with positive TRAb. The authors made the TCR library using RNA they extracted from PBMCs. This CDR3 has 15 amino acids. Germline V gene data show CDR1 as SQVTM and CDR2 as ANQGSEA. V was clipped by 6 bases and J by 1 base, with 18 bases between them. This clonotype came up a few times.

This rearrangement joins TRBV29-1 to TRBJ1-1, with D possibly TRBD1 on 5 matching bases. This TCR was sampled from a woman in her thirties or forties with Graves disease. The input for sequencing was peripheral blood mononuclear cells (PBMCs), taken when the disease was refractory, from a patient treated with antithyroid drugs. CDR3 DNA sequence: TGCAGCGTCCTACACAAGATTGGGGCGAACACTGAAGCTTTCTTT. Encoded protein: CSVLHKIGANTEAFF.